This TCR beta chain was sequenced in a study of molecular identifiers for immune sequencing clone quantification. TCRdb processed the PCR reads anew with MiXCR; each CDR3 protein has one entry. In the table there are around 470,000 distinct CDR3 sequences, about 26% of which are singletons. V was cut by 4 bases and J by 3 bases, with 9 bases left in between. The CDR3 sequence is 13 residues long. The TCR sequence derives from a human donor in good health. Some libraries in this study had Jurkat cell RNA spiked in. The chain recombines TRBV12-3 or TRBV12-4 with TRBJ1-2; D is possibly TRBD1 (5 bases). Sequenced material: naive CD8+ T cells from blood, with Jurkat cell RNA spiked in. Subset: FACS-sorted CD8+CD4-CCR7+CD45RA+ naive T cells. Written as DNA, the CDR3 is TGTGCCAGCAGTTCGCCAGGGCACTATGGCTACACCTTC. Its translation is CASSSPGHYGYTF.